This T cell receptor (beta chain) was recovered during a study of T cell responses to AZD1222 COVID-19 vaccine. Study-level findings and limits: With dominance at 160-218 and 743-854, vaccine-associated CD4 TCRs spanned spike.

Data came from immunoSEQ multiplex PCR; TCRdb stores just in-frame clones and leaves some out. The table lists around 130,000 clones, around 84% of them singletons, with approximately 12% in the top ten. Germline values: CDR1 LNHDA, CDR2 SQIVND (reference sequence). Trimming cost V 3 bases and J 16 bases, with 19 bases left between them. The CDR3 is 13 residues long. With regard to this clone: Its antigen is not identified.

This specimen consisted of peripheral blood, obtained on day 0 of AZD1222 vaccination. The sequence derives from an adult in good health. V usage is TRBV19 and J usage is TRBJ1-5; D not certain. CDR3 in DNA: TGTGCCAGTAGTATCACGTCGACAAGGCGACAACATTTT. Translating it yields CASSITSTRRQHF.